This TCR beta chain was captured by sequencing in a study of T cell repertoires in cytomegalovirus infection. Study-wide background: Matching HLA type, along with CMV infection, was indicated by public TCR beta signatures.

TCRdb used MiXCR to reprocess the reads, holding one entry per CDR3 protein. There are 350,000 to 400,000 distinct CDR3 sequences in the sample; about 35% occur only once, and about 13% lies in the top ten. Concerning this clonotype: The antigen is unknown.

Findings and limits, study-wide: Cumulative public TCR beta family frequency identified CMV carriers with the relevant HLA.

This CDR3 region has 14 residues. The V and J ends lost 6 bases and 0 bases, in that order; junction bases with no gene match: 7. Germline lookup yields CDR1 DFQATT and CDR2 SNEGSKA (reference sequence). J is TRBJ1-1 and V is TRBV20-1; 7 bases map to TRBD1. Source: cultured PBMCs, taken from culture after CMV antigen stimulation. The receptor comes from a human donor in good health (CMV status not recorded). Some clones in this sample may be carry-over from other donors' samples. The CDR3 here is CSARGTVMNTEAFF. CDR3 nucleotides: TGCAGTGCCAGGGGGACAGTCATGAACACTGAAGCTTTCTTT.